The T cell receptor beta chain under discussion was sequenced for a study of cytotoxic CD8 clonotypes in ibrutinib-treated CLL. The CDR3 runs 13 residues. V was shortened by 8 bases and J by 1 base, with 10 bases between the two germline ends. The germline V gene encodes CDR1 SNHLY and CDR2 FYNNEI. Produced via immunoSEQ multiplex PCR; TCRdb's table is partial and in-frame only. In the table there are hundreds of thousands of clones, 67% of which are singletons. The chain combines TRBV2 with TRBJ2-3; perhaps TRBD2 as D (5 bases). The sequence was obtained from a human donor with chronic lymphocytic leukemia. The material sequenced was PBMCs, taken after 36 months of ibrutinib treatment. The CDR3: CASSAARTDTQYF. In DNA, the CDR3 is TGTGCCAGCTCAGCGGCTCGCACAGATACGCAGTATTTT.